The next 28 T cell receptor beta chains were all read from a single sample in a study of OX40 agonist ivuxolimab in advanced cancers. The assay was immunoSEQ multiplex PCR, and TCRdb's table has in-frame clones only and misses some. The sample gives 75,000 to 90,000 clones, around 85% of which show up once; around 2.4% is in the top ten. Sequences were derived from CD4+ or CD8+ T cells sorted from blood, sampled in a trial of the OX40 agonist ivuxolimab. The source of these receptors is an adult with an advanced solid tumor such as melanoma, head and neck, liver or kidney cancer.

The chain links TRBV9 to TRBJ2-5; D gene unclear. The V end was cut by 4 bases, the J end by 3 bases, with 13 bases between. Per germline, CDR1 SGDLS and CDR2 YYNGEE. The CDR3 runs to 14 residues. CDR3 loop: CASSSRPREETQYF. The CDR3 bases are TGTGCCAGCAGCTCCCGCCCCCGGGAAGAGACCCAGTACTTC.

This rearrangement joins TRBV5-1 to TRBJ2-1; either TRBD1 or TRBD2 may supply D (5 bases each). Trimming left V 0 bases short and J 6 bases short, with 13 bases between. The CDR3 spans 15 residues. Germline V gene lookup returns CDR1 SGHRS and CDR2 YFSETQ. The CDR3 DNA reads TGCGCCAGCAGCTTGGCTGGGGGATCGTTCAATGAGCAGTTCTTC. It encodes CASSLAGGSFNEQFF.

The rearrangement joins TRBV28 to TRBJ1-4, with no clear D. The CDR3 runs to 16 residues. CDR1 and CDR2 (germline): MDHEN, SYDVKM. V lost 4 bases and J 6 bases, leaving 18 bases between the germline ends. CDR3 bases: TGTGCCAGCAGTTCCCCATCGCGGGAATTGGATGAAAAACTGTTTTTT. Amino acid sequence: CASSSPSRELDEKLFF.

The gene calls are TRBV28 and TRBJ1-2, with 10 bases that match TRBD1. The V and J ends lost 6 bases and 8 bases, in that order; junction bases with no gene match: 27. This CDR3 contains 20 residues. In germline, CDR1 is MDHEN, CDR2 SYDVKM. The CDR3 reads CASSPSKVFIKPGQGKGYTF. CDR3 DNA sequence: TGTGCCAGCAGCCCCTCGAAGGTTTTCATTAAACCGGGACAGGGGAAAGGCTACACCTTC.

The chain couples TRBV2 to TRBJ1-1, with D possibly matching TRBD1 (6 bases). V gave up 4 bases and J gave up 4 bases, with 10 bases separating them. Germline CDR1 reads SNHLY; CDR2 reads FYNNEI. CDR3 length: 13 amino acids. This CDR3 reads CASSGRGGTEAFF. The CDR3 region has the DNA TGTGCCAGCAGTGGAAGGGGGGGCACTGAAGCTTTCTTT.

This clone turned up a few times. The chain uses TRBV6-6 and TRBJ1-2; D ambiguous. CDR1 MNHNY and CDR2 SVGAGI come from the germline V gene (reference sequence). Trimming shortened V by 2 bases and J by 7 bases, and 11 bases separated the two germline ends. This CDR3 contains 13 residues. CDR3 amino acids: CASSYTLTGGYTF. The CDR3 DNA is TGTGCCAGCAGTTACACCCTAACGGGTGGCTACACCTTC.

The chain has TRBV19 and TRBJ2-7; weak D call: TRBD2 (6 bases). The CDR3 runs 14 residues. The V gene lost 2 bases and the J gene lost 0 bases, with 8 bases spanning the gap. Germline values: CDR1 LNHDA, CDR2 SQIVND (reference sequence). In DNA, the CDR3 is TGTGCCAGTAGTATATCGGGGGACTCCTACGAGCAGTACTTC. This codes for CASSISGDSYEQYF.

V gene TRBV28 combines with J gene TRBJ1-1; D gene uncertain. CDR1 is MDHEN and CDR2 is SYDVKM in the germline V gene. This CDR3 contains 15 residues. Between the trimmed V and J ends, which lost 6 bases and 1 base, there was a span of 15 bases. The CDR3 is CASSTPTLGNTEAFF. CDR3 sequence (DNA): TGTGCCAGCAGCACCCCCACGTTGGGGAACACTGAAGCTTTCTTT.

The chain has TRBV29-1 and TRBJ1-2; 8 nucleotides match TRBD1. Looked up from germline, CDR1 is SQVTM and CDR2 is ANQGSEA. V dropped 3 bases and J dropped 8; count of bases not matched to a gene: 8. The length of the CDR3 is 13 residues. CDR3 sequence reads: CSVDSDRAWGYTF. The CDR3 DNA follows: TGCAGCGTTGATTCGGACAGGGCCTGGGGCTACACCTTC.

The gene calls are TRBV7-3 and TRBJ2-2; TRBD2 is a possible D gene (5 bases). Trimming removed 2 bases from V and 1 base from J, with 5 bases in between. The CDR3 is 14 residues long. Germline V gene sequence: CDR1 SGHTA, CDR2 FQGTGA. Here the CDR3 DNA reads TGTGCCAGCAGCTTAGGACTGAACACCGGGGAGCTGTTTTTT. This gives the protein CASSLGLNTGELFF.

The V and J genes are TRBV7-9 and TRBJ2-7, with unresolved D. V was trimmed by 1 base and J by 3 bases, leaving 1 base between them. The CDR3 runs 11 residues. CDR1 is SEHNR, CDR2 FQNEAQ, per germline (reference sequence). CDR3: CASSLDYEQYF. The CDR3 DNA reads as TGTGCCAGCAGCTTAGACTACGAGCAGTACTTC. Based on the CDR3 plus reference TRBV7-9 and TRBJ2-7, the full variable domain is DTGVSQNPRHKITKRGQNVTFRCDPISEHNRLYWYRQTLGQGPEFLTYFQNEAQLEKSRLLSDRFSAERPKGSFSTLEIQRTEQGDSAMYLCASSLDYEQYFGPGTRLTVT.

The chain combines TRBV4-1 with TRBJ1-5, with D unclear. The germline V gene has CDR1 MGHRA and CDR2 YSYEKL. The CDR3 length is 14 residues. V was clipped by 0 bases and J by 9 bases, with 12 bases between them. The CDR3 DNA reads TGCGCCAGCAGCCAAGACCCAGGCATGCGGCCCCAGCATTTT. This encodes CASSQDPGMRPQHF.

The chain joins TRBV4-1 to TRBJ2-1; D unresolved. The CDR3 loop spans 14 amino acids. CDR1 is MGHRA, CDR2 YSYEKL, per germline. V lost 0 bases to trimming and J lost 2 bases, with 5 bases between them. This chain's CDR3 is CASSQEAAYNEQFF. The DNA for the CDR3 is TGCGCCAGCAGCCAAGAGGCCGCCTACAATGAGCAGTTCTTC.

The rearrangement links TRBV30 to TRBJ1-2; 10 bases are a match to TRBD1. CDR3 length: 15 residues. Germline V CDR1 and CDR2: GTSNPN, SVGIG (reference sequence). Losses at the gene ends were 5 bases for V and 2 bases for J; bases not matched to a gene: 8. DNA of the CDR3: TGTGCCTGGTTACCCGGGGACAGGGGAAACTATGGCTACACCTTC. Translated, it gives CAWLPGDRGNYGYTF. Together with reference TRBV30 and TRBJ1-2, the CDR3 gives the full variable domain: SQTIHQWPATLVQPVGSPLSLECTVEGTSNPNLYWYRQAAGRGLQLLFYSVGIGQISSEVPQNLSASRPQDRQFILSSKKLLLSDSGFYLCAWLPGDRGNYGYTFGSGTRLTVV.

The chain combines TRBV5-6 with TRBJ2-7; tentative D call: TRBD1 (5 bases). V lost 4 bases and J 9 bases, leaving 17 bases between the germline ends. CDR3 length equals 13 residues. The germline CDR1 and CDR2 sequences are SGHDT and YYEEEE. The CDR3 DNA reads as TGTGCCAGCAGCAGACAGAACACGGGCGGGCAGTACTTC. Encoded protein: CASSRQNTGGQYF.

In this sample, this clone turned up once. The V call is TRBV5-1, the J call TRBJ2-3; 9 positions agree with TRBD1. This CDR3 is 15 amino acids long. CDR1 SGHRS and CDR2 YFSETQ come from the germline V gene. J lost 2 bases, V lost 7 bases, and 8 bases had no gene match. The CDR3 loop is CASRDGTGYTDTQYF. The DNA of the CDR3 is TGCGCCAGCCGTGACGGGACAGGGTACACAGATACGCAGTATTTT.

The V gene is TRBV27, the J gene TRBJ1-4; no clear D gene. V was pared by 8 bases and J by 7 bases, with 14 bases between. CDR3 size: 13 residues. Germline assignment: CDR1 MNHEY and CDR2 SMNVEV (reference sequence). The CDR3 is CASSNTRGEKLFF. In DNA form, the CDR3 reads TGTGCCAGCTCCAACACCCGGGGTGAAAAACTGTTTTTT.

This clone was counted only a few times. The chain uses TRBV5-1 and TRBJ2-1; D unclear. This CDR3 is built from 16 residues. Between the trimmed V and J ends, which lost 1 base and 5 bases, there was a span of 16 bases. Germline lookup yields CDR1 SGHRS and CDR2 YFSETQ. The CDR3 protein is CASSLFEAQFHNEQFF. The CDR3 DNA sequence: TGCGCCAGCAGCTTGTTTGAGGCACAGTTCCACAATGAGCAGTTCTTC. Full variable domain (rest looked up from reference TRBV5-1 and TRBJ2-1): KAGVTQTPRYLIKTRGQQVTLSCSPISGHRSVSWYQQTPGQGLQFLFEYFSETQRNKGNFPGRFSGRQFSNSRSEMNVSTLELGDSALYLCASSLFEAQFHNEQFFGPGTRLTVL.

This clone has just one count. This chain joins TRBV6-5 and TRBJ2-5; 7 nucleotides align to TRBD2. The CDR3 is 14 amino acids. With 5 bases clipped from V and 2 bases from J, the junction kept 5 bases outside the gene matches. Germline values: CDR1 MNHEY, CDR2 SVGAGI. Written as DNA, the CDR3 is TGTGCCAGCAGTCATCGGGGGGTACAAGAGACCCAGTACTTC. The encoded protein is CASSHRGVQETQYF.

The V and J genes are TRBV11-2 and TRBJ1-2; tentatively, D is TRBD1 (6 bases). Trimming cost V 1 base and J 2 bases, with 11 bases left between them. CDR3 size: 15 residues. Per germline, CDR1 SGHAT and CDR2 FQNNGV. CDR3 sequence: CASSLAGAGNYGYTF. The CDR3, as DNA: TGTGCCAGCAGCTTAGCAGGGGCCGGAAACTATGGCTACACCTTC.

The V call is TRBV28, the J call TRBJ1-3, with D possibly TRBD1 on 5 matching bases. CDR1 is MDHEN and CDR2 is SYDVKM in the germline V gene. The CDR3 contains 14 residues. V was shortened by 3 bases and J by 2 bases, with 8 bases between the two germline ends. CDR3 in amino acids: CASSFMGAGNTIYF. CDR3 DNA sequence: TGTGCCAGCAGTTTTATGGGGGCTGGAAACACCATATATTTT.

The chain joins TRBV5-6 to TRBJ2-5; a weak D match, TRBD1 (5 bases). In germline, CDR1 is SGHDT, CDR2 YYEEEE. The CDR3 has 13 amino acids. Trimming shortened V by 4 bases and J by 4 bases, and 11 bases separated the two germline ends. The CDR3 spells CASSRAGIETQYF. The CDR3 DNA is TGTGCCAGCAGCCGGGCAGGGATAGAGACCCAGTACTTC.

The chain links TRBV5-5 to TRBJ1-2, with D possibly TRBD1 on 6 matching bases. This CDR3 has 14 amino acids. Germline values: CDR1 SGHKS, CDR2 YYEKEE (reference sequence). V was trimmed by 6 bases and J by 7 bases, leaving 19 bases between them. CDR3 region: CASTFAGVSRGYTF. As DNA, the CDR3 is TGTGCCAGCACCTTCGCAGGGGTGTCACGTGGCTACACCTTC.

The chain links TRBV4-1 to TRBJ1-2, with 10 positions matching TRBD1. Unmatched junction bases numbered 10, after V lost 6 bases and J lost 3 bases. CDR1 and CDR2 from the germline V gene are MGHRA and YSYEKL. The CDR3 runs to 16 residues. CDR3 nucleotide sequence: TGCGCCAGCAGACCGGGGACAGGGGTATTCGACTATGGCTACACCTTC. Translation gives CASRPGTGVFDYGYTF.

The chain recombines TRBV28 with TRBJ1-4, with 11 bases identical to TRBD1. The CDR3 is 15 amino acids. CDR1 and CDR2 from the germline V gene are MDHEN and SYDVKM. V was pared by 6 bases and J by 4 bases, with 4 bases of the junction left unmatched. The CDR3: CASRWTGGFNEKLFF. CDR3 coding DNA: TGTGCCAGCAGATGGACAGGGGGCTTTAATGAAAAACTGTTTTTT.

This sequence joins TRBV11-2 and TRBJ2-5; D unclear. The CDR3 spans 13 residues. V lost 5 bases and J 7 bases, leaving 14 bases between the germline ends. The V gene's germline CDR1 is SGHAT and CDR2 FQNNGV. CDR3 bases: TGTGCCAGCAGCCGGACCTCAGCAGGGACCCAGTACTTC. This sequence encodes CASSRTSAGTQYF.

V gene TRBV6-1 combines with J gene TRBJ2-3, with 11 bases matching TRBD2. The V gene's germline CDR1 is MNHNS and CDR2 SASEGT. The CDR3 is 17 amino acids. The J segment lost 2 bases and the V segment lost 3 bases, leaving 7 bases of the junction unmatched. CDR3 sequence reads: CASSERLAGGFTDTQYF. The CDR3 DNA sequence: TGTGCCAGCAGTGAGAGGTTAGCGGGGGGGTTCACAGATACGCAGTATTTT.

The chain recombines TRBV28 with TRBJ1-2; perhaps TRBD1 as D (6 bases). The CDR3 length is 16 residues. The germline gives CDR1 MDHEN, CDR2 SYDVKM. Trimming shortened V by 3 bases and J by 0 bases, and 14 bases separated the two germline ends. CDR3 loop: CASSLRAGVANYGYTF. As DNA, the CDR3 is TGTGCCAGCAGTTTGAGGGCAGGGGTAGCTAACTATGGCTACACCTTC.